Sequencing of this T cell receptor (beta chain) was carried out in a study of T cell responses to AZD1222 COVID-19 vaccine. Here immunoSEQ multiplex PCR was the method, and the copy in TCRdb shows in-frame clones only, minus some. The sample has 150,000 or so clones, 80% to 95% seen once. Study findings and constraints: The sample set comprised mostly white British donors with more females, and clonal diversity was possibly underestimated. Dominant at 160-218 and 743-854, vaccine-associated CD4 TCRs also spanned spike.

Trimming took 6 bases from V and 5 from J; bases not matched to a gene: 5. Germline values: CDR1 LNHDA, CDR2 SQIVND (reference sequence). The CDR3 totals 15 residues. Concerning this clone: Its antigen remains unknown.

The rearrangement links TRBV19 to TRBJ2-2, with 11 bases aligning to TRBD2. This TCR derives from an adult who received the AZD1222 COVID-19 vaccine. The starting material was peripheral blood, obtained 28 days after the second AZD1222 dose. The CDR3 region has the DNA TGTGCCAGTAGCGAACTAGCGGGAGTAACCGGGGAGCTGTTTTTT. The encoded protein is CASSELAGVTGELFF.